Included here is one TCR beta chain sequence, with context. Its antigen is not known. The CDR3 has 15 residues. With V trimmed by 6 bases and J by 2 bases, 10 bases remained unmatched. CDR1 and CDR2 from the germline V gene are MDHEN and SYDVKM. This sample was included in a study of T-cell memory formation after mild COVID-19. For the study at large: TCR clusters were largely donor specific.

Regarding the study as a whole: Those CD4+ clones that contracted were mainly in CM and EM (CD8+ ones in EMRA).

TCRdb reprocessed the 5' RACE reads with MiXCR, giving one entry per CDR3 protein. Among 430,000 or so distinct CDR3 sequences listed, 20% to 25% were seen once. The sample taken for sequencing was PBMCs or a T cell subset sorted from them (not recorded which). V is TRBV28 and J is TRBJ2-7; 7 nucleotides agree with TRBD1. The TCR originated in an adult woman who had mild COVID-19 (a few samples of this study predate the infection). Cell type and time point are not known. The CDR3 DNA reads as TGTGCCAGCAGCTCAGGGGGAGTAGGCGCCTACGAGCAGTACTTC. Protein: CASSSGGVGAYEQYF. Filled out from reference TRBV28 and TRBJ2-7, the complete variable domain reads DVKVTQSSRYLVKRTGEKVFLECVQDMDHENMFWYRQDPGLGLRLIYFSYDVKMKEKGDIPEGYSVSREKKERFSLILESASTNQTSMYLCASSSGGVGAYEQYFGPGTRLTVT.